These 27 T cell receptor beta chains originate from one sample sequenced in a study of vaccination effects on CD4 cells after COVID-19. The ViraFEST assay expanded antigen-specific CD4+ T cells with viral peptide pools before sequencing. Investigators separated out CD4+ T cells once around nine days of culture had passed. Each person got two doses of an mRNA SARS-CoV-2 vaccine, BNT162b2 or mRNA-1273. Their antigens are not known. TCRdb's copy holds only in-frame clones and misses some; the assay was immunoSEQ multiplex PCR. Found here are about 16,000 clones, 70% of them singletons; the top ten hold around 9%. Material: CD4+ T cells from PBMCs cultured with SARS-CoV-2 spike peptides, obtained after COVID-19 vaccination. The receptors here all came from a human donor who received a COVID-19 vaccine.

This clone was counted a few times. DNA of the CDR3: TGTGCCAGCTCGCCTGGTCAAGATAACTATGGCTACACCTTC. It translates to CASSPGQDNYGYTF. V usage is TRBV18 and J usage is TRBJ1-2; no clear D. Germline CDR1 reads KGHSH; CDR2 reads LQKENI. V lost 6 bases to trimming and J lost 1 base, with 12 bases between them. The CDR3 extends over 14 amino acids.

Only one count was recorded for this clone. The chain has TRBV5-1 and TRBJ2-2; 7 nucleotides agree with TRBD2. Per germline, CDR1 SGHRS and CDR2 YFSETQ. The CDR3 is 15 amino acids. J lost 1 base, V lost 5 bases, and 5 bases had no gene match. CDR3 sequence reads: CASRLWGGNTGELFF. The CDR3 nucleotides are TGCGCCAGCAGGCTATGGGGGGGGAACACCGGGGAGCTGTTTTTT.

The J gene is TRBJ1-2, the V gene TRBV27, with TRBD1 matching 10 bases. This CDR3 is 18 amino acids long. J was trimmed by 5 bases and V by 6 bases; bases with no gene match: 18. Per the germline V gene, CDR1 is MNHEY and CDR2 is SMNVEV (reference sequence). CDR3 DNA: TGTGCCAGCAGCCTCTCCCGGGACAGGGGAATTTTGAGTTATGGCTACACCTTC. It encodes CASSLSRDRGILSYGYTF.

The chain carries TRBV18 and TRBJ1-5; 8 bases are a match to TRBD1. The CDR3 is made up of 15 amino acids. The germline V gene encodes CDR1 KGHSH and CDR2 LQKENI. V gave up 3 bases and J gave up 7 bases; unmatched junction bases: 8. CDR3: CASSPNQGAGQPQHF. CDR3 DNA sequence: TGTGCCAGCTCACCTAATCAGGGGGCAGGGCAGCCCCAGCATTTT.

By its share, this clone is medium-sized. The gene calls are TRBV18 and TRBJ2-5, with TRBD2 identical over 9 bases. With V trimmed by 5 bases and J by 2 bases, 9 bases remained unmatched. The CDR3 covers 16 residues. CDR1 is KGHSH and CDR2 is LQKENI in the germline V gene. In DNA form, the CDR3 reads TGTGCCAGCTCATCAGGATCTAGCGGGGCACAAGAGACCCAGTACTTC. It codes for CASSSGSSGAQETQYF.

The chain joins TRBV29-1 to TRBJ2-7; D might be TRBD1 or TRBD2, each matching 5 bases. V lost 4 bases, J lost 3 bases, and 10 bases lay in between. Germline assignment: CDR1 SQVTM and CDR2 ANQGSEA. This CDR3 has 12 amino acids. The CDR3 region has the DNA TGCAGCGTTGCCCCGGGGCTCTACGAGCAGTACTTC. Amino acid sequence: CSVAPGLYEQYF.

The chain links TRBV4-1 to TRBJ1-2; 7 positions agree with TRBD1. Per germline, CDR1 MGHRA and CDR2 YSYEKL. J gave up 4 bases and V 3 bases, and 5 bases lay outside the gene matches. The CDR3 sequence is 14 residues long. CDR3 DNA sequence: TGCGCCAGCAGCCAGGACAGGCTACTCTATGGCTACACCTTC. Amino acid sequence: CASSQDRLLYGYTF.

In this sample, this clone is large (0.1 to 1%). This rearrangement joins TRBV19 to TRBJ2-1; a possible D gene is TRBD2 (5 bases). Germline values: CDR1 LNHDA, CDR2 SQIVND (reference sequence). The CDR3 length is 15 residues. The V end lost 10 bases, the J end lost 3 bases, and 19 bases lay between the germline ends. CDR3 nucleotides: TGTGCCACCTCACGCGAGGACGCGGGCTACAATGAGCAGTTCTTC. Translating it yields CATSREDAGYNEQFF. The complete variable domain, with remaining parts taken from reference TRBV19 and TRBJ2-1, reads DGGITQSPKYLFRKEGQNVTLSCEQNLNHDAMYWYRQDPGQGLRLIYYSQIVNDFQKGDIAEGYSVSREKKESFPLTVTSAQKNPTAFYLCATSREDAGYNEQFFGPGTRLTVL.

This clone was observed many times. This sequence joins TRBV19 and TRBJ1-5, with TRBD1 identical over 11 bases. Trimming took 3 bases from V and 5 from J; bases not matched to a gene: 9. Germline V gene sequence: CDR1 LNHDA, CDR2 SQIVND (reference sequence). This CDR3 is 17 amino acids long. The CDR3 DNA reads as TGTGCCAGTAGTATGCGAGGGGGACAGGGGGTTTATCAGCCCCAGCATTTT. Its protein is CASSMRGGQGVYQPQHF.

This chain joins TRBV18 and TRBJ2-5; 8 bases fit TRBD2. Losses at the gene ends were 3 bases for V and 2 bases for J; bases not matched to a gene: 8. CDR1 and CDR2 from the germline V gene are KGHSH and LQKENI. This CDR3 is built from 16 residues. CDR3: CASSPGSSGLQETQYF. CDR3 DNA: TGTGCCAGCTCACCTGGATCTAGCGGGCTACAAGAGACCCAGTACTTC.

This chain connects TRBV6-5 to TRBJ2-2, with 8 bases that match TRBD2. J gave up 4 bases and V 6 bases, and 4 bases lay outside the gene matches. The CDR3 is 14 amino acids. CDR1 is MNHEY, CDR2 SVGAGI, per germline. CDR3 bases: TGTGCCAGCAGGCCGAGCGGGAGCACCGGGGAGCTGTTTTTT. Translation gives CASRPSGSTGELFF.

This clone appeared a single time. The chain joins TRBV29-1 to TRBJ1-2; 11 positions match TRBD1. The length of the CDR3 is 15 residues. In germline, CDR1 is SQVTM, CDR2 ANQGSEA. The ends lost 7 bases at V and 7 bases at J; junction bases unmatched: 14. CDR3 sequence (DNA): TGCAGCGCCGCCTTCACCGGGACAGGGGGACTTGGCTACACCTTC. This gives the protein CSAAFTGTGGLGYTF.

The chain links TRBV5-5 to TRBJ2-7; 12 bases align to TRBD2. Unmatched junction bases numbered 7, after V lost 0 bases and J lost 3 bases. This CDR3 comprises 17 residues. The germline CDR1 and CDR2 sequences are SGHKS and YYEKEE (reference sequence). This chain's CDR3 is CASSLVLAGGLNYEQYF. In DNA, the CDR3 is TGTGCCAGCAGCTTGGTTCTAGCGGGAGGGCTTAACTACGAGCAGTACTTC.

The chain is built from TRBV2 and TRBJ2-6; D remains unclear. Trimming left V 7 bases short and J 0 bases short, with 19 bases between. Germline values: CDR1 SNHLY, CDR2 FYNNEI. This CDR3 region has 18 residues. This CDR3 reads CASTGWGALASGANVLTF. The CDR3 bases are TGTGCCAGCACCGGTTGGGGTGCACTCGCCTCTGGGGCCAACGTCCTGACTTTC.

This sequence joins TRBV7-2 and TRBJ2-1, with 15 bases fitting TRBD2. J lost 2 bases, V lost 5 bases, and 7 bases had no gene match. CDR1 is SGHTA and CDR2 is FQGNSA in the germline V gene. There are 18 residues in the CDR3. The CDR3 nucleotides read TGTGCCAGCAGCCTCGGACTAGCGGGAGGGGGGACCTACAATGAGCAGTTCTTC. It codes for CASSLGLAGGGTYNEQFF.

The CDR3 bases are TGTGCCAGCAGCGAGACTAGCGGGAGGGTAGGGGATACGCAGTATTTT. Translation: CASSETSGRVGDTQYF. V gene TRBV9 combines with J gene TRBJ2-3; TRBD2 matches 14 bases. With V trimmed by 3 bases and J by 6 bases, 6 bases remained unmatched. This CDR3 contains 16 residues. CDR1 is SGDLS, CDR2 YYNGEE, per germline.

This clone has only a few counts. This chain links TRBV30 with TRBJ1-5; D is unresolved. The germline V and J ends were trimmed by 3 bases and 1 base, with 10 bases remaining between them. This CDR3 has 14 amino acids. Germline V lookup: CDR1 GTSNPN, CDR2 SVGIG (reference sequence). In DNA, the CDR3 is TGTGCCTGGAGCGCTGGACTGAGCAATCAGCCCCAGCATTTT. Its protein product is CAWSAGLSNQPQHF.

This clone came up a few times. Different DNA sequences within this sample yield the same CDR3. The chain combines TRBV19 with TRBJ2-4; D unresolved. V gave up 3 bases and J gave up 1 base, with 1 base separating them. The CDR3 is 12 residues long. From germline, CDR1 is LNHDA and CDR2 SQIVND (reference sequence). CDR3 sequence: CASSIAKNIQYF. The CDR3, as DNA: TGTGCCAGTAGTATCGCCAAAAACATTCAGTACTTC.

The CDR3 DNA follows: TGTGCCTGGAGTGCTAATACAGGGGCCCCTAGCACAGATACGCAGTATTTT. This codes for CAWSANTGAPSTDTQYF. The chain joins TRBV30 to TRBJ2-3, with 7 bases identical to TRBD1. Germline V gives CDR1 GTSNPN, CDR2 SVGIG (reference sequence). CDR3 length: 17 residues. The J segment lost 0 bases and the V segment lost 1 base, leaving 10 bases of the junction unmatched.

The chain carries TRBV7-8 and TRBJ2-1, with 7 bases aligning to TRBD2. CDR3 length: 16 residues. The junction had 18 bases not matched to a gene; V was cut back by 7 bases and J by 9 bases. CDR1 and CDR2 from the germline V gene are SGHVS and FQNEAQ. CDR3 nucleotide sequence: TGTGCCAGCACCGGTACTACTAGCGTCACCCGGAGTGAGCAGTTCTTC. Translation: CASTGTTSVTRSEQFF.

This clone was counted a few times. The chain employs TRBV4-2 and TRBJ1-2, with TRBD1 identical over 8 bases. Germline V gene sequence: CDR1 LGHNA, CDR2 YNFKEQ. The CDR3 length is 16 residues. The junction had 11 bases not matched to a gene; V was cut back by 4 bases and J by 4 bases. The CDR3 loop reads CASSLNQGASRYGYTF. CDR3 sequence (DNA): TGTGCCAGCAGCCTTAACCAGGGGGCCAGTCGCTATGGCTACACCTTC.

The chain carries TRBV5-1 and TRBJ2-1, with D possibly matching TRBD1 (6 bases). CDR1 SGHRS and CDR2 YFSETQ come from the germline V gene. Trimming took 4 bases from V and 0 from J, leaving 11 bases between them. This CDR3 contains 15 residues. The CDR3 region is CASSKRQDSYNEQFF. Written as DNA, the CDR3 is TGCGCCAGCAGCAAACGACAGGACTCCTACAATGAGCAGTTCTTC.

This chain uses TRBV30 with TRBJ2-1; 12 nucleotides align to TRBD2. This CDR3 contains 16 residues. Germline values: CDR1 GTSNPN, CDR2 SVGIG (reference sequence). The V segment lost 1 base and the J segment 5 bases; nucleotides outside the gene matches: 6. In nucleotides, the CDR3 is TGTGCCTGGAGTGGGCTAGCGGGAGGGCCTAACAATGAGCAGTTCTTC. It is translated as CAWSGLAGGPNNEQFF.

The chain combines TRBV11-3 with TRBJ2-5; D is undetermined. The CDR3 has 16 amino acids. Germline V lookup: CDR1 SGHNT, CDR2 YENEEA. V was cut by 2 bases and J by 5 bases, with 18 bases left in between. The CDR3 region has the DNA TGTGCCAGCAGCTTAAGTGAAAGAGGAGCGTACGAGACCCAGTACTTC. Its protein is CASSLSERGAYETQYF. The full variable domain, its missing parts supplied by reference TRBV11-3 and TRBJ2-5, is EAGVVQSPRYKIIEKKQPVAFWCNPISGHNTLYWYLQNLGQGPELLIRYENEEAVDDSQLPKDRFSAERLKGVDSTLKIQPAELGDSAVYLCASSLSERGAYETQYFGPGTRLLVL.

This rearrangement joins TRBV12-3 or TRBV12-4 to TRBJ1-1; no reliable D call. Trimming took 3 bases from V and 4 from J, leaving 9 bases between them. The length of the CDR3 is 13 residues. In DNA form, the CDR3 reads TGTGCCAGCAGTTTGATAAAGGGCACTGAAGCTTTCTTT. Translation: CASSLIKGTEAFF.

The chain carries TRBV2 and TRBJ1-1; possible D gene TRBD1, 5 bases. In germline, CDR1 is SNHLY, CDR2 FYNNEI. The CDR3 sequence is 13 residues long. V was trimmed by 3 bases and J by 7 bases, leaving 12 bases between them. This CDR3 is CASSDGQLGEAFF. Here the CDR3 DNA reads TGTGCCAGCAGTGATGGACAATTAGGTGAAGCTTTCTTT.

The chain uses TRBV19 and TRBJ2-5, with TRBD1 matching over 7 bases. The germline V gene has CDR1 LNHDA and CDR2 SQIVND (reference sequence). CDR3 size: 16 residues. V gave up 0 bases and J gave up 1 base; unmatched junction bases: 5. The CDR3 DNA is TGTGCCAGTAGTATAGATCACAGGGGCCCCCAAGAGACCCAGTACTTC. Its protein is CASSIDHRGPQETQYF.